A single T cell receptor (beta chain) is shown here with its context. This clonotype was recorded at least ten times. Its specific antigen is unknown. No much larger clone is present one base from it, and per-base qualities are unavailable. The sample is drawn from a study of T cells after yellow fever vaccination (dated by TCRdb to the late 2010s). Study-level background: Libraries from fractions with low cell numbers were prepared with the SMART-Seq v4 Ultra Low Input RNA kit. Bulk TCR alpha and beta repertoires were sequenced longitudinally to track T-cell clones before and after primary and booster YFV17D yellow fever vaccination. Bulk PBMC replicates and cell subsets were isolated from blood drawn at multiple timepoints before and after both primary and secondary immunization. The cohort comprised two healthy male donors, one aged 18 to 30 and one aged 30 to 40 years. General conclusions and limits of the study: Only two donors were included in the study, so the extent to which the findings can be generalized is limited. The secondary T-cell response was weaker than the primary response but faster, peaking on day 5 instead of day 15. Most clones expanded after primary vaccination (about 96% of CD4 and roughly 91% of CD8) were re-detected after the booster, suggesting that broad memory maintenance occurred. FACS-sorted repertoires could contain abundant contaminating clonotypes from the bulk population, so computational filtering was required. A small share of clonotypes was detected in both CD4 and CD8 compartments, with the overlap likely arising from convergent recombination.

Counted from cysteine to phenylalanine, this CDR3 has 12 amino acids. The read is trimmed to its CDR3 DNA, 36 bases read in frame from base 1. Per the germline V gene, SGHVS is the CDR1 and FNYEAQ is the CDR2. Deletion took 6 bases off V and 4 bases off J, with a span of 9 bases between the germline ends. Per the publication, the treatment or condition label means: live attenuated yellow fever vaccine strain. At every blood-draw timepoint, two biological replicates of bulk PBMCs were collected. A standard Ficoll-Paque protocol was used to isolate PBMCs from peripheral blood. TriZol was used to extract RNA from bulk PBMCs, CD4 and CD8 fractions, and dextramer-positive and dextramer-negative fractions. Synthesis of TCR cDNA relied on 5'RACE template switching, a step that introduced a universal primer site along with unique molecular identifiers. cDNA synthesis was primed from both the TCR alpha and TCR beta constant segments. Library amplification involved two PCR steps, and the second step added sample barcodes and sequencing adapters. Sequencing of libraries was done on Illumina HiSeq 2500 (2x100 bp) or NovaSeq (2x150 bp). As for the authors' bioinformatics: Demultiplexing of reads and collapsing into UMI consensus sequences were performed with MIGEC, and V(D)J alignment was carried out with MiXCR. Using edgeR on replicate PBMC samples, clonotypes were called vaccine-responding if FDR was below 0.01 and the log2 fold change was above 5 up to day 15. Each bulk clonotype received a CD4 or CD8 identity based on whether the sequenced CD4 or CD8 repertoire contained that clonotype at higher abundance. TCRdb passed the public sequencing reads through fastp at Q25 and MiXCR, retaining productive beta sequences. Every entry covers one CDR3 protein and lists the most common genes and DNA from its rows. The V and J calls come from TCRdb's annotation, not from the publication. The sample has about 340,000 distinct CDR3 sequences on record, 8.7% of them singletons. Approximately 19% of the sample is in the top ten clones.

The sequence derives from a man between 18 and 35 years old who received the YFV17D yellow fever vaccine. Recombination connected TRBV7-6 to TRBJ2-5; the D gene lacks a confident call. The material sequenced was PBMCs, taken on the day of the first yellow fever vaccination. The base sequence is TGTGCCAGCAGTCCCTTTGGAGAGACCCAGTACTTC. This is translated as CASSPFGETQYF.